This is a list of T cell receptor beta chains from one sample in a study of blood T cell repertoires in COVID-19. Sequenced by immunoSEQ multiplex PCR; TCRdb stores in-frame clones only, minus some. The table has approximately 54,000 clones, roughly four fifths seen once; the top ten hold 5% to 6.5%. Sequencing input: peripheral blood. These receptors came from a woman aged 55-69 years with acute or convalescent COVID-19. Each CDR3 is given with its conserved first and last residue. The D gene is left open where the match is weak. Clone size appears in some rows only: once, few, many, or a class for an expanded clone.

size	V	J	D	CDR3	DNA
.	TRBV20-1	TRBJ1-1	.	CSAPQRYEAFF	TGCAGTGCTCCACAGAGATATGAAGCTTTCTTT
once	TRBV30	TRBJ2-5	.	CAWILRETQYF	TGTGCCTGGATCTTGAGGGAGACCCAGTACTTC
.	TRBV7-3	TRBJ2-2	.	CASSPTDFANTGELFF	TGTGCCAGCAGCCCGACGGACTTCGCGAACACCGGGGAGCTGTTTTTT
.	TRBV28	TRBJ2-2	.	CASSPLRELFF	TGTGCCAGCAGTCCCCTCCGGGAGCTGTTTTTT
.	TRBV9	TRBJ2-3	.	CASSPGGRGRSTDTQYF	TGTGCCAGCAGCCCAGGTGGGCGGGGGCGATCCACAGATACGCAGTATTTT
.	TRBV18	TRBJ2-7	TRBD1	CASSRDRASYEQYF	TGTGCCAGCTCGCGGGACAGGGCCTCCTACGAGCAGTACTTC
.	TRBV9	TRBJ2-3	.	CASSSRQGGTDTQYF	TGTGCCAGCAGCTCCCGACAGGGAGGAACAGATACGCAGTATTTT
few	TRBV19	TRBJ2-7	TRBD1	CASSIGGQGSYEQYF	TGTGCCAGTAGTATCGGCGGACAGGGGTCCTACGAGCAGTACTTC
.	TRBV6-1	TRBJ1-1	.	CASSEWGPTEAFF	TGTGCCAGCAGTGAGTGGGGGCCCACTGAAGCTTTCTTT
.	TRBV2	TRBJ2-7	TRBD1	CASSEPHSNRGQGEQYF	TGTGCCAGCAGTGAACCCCATTCCAACAGGGGGCAAGGCGAGCAGTACTTC
.	TRBV7-8	TRBJ1-1	.	CATNRQALGNTEAFF	TGTGCCACAAACCGACAGGCTTTAGGGAACACTGAAGCTTTCTTT
.	TRBV19	TRBJ1-4	TRBD1	CASSIMGQGAEKLFF	TGTGCCAGTAGTATAATGGGACAGGGGGCGGAAAAACTGTTTTTT
.	TRBV14	TRBJ1-1	.	CASSLNGVTEAFF	TGTGCCAGCAGCCTAAACGGGGTCACTGAAGCTTTCTTT
few	TRBV6-1	TRBJ2-7	.	CASSEQGHAYEQYF	TGTGCCAGCAGTGAACAGGGACATGCCTACGAGCAGTACTTC
.	TRBV28	TRBJ1-6	TRBD1	CASRTGGAGSPLHF	TGTGCCAGCAGGACAGGGGGCGCGGGATCACCCCTCCACTTT
.	TRBV19	TRBJ2-7	.	CASSKFIDRTYEQYF	TGTGCCAGTAGCAAGTTTATTGACAGGACCTACGAGCAGTACTTC
.	TRBV11-3	TRBJ2-1	TRBD1	CASSLGQGPKGEQFF	TGTGCCAGCAGCTTGGGACAGGGGCCAAAGGGTGAGCAGTTCTTC
.	TRBV30	TRBJ2-1	.	CAWNSAYSYNEQFF	TGTGCCTGGAATAGCGCTTACTCCTACAATGAGCAGTTCTTC
.	TRBV7-9	TRBJ2-1	.	CASSFRVGGSTYNEQFF	TGTGCCAGCAGCTTTCGGGTGGGTGGCTCGACCTACAATGAGCAGTTCTTC
.	TRBV6-5	TRBJ2-7	.	CASSSQPPPSYEQYF	TGTGCCAGCAGTTCACAGCCTCCACCCTCCTACGAGCAGTACTTC
.	TRBV6-5	TRBJ2-1	TRBD2	CASRDFAGGYNEQFF	TGTGCCAGCAGAGACTTCGCGGGAGGGTACAATGAGCAGTTCTTC
.	TRBV5-6	TRBJ1-3	.	CASSLVYGDLSGNTIYF	TGTGCCAGCAGCTTGGTTTACGGAGATCTCTCTGGAAACACCATATATTTT
.	TRBV11-2	TRBJ1-1	.	CASNRGGNTEAFF	TGTGCCAGCAATCGGGGTGGGAACACTGAAGCTTTCTTT
.	TRBV24-1	TRBJ2-3	.	CATSDLKGGVVADTQYF	TGTGCCACCAGTGATTTGAAGGGAGGAGTTGTTGCAGATACGCAGTATTTT
.	TRBV2	TRBJ1-1	.	CASNQEPNTEAFF	TGTGCCAGCAACCAGGAACCGAACACTGAAGCTTTCTTT
.	TRBV6-5	TRBJ1-5	.	CASSYSIVGGQPQHF	TGTGCCAGCAGTTACTCGATTGTGGGAGGACAGCCCCAGCATTTT
.	TRBV6-5	TRBJ2-2	.	CASSYSSHTTGELFF	TGTGCCAGCAGTTACTCCTCCCACACCACCGGGGAGCTGTTTTTT
.	TRBV14	TRBJ1-4	TRBD1	CASCRDRGEKLFF	TGTGCCAGCTGCCGGGACAGGGGTGAAAAACTGTTTTTT
few	TRBV5-8	TRBJ2-3	TRBD2	CASSLQSTSGGLDTQYF	TGTGCCAGCAGCTTACAATCGACTAGCGGGGGGTTGGATACGCAGTATTTT
.	TRBV7-6	TRBJ2-7	TRBD1	CASSLEGQAYYEQYF	TGTGCCAGCAGCCTAGAAGGACAGGCCTACTACGAGCAGTACTTC
.	TRBV7-2	TRBJ2-4	.	CASSLGTFRRDIQYF	TGTGCCAGCAGCTTAGGAACATTTAGGAGGGACATTCAGTACTTC
.	TRBV6-5	TRBJ1-2	.	CASREVDYGYTF	TGTGCCAGTAGGGAGGTTGACTATGGCTACACCTTC
.	TRBV6-4	TRBJ2-3	TRBD2	CASSLAGVSDTQYF	TGTGCCAGCAGCCTAGCGGGAGTTTCCGATACGCAGTATTTT
.	TRBV7-3	TRBJ2-1	TRBD1	CASSFRDRGLNEQFF	TGTGCCAGCAGCTTCCGGGACAGGGGGCTAAATGAGCAGTTCTTC
.	TRBV6-5	TRBJ2-3	TRBD2	CASSWGLAGPTDTQYF	TGTGCCAGCAGTTGGGGACTAGCGGGACCCACAGATACGCAGTATTTT
few	TRBV7-8	TRBJ1-4	TRBD1	CASSIDRGRSTNEKLFF	TGTGCCAGCAGCATAGACAGGGGGCGGTCCACTAATGAAAAACTGTTTTTT
.	TRBV9	TRBJ1-3	.	CASSVQGLPNTIYF	TGTGCCAGCAGCGTCCAGGGGCTTCCAAACACCATATATTTT
.	TRBV14	TRBJ2-1	TRBD2	CASSQDRASSGKIAYNEQFF	TGTGCCAGCAGCCAAGATCGGGCGTCTAGCGGGAAAATCGCCTACAATGAGCAGTTCTTC
.	TRBV9	TRBJ1-1	TRBD1	CASSVTGAWGNTEAFF	TGTGCCAGCAGCGTCACAGGGGCGTGGGGGAACACTGAAGCTTTCTTT
.	TRBV2	TRBJ2-2	TRBD2	CASRGLATTGELFF	TGTGCCAGTCGGGGACTAGCGACCACCGGGGAGCTGTTTTTT
.	TRBV27	TRBJ2-3	TRBD1	CASALGQGAGDTQYF	TGTGCCAGCGCCCTAGGACAGGGGGCTGGAGATACGCAGTATTTT
.	TRBV5-1	TRBJ2-3	.	CASSLSSRITDTQYF	TGCGCCAGCAGCTTGTCGTCCAGAATCACAGATACGCAGTATTTT
.	TRBV6-5	TRBJ1-6	TRBD1	CASRFGGQGNSPLHF	TGTGCCAGCAGATTCGGGGGACAGGGGAATTCACCCCTCCACTTT
.	TRBV30	TRBJ2-2	.	CAWSAGDPNTGELFF	TGTGCCTGGAGTGCAGGGGACCCGAACACCGGGGAGCTGTTTTTT
.	TRBV5-4	TRBJ1-2	TRBD1	CARSPGGDRGPGYTF	TGTGCCCGCAGCCCGGGGGGGGACAGGGGGCCTGGCTACACCTTC
.	TRBV11-2	TRBJ2-5	.	CASSLGQGRGQETQYF	TGTGCCAGCAGCTTAGGCCAGGGCAGGGGACAAGAGACCCAGTACTTC
few	TRBV19	TRBJ1-5	TRBD1	CASSSVTGGLRMLPQHF	TGTGCCAGTAGTTCCGTGACAGGGGGATTAAGAATGTTGCCCCAGCATTTT
once	TRBV5-4	TRBJ2-5	.	CASSLALQGPSETQYF	TGTGCCAGCAGCTTGGCCCTCCAGGGCCCCTCAGAGACCCAGTACTTC
.	TRBV24-1	TRBJ2-7	TRBD1	CATSDGTGGEYEQYF	TGTGCCACCAGTGATGGGACAGGGGGGGAATACGAGCAGTACTTC
.	TRBV9	TRBJ1-5	TRBD1	CASSTGTGGGNQPQHF	TGTGCCAGCAGCACCGGGACAGGGGGGGGTAATCAGCCCCAGCATTTT
.	TRBV9	TRBJ1-2	TRBD1	CASSVVGQGNYGYTF	TGTGCCAGCAGCGTAGTAGGACAGGGGAACTATGGCTACACCTTC
.	TRBV27	TRBJ1-1	.	CASSFDSRFATEAFF	TGTGCCAGCAGTTTTGACAGCCGATTTGCCACTGAAGCTTTCTTT
.	TRBV21-1	TRBJ2-5	.	CASSTQGRETQYF	TGTGCCAGCAGCACACAGGGACGGGAGACCCAGTACTTC
.	TRBV5-8	TRBJ2-4	.	CASTSRGRNIQYF	TGTGCCAGCACCTCCCGGGGTAGGAACATTCAGTACTTC
.	TRBV7-3	TRBJ1-1	.	CASSSTMNTEAFF	TGTGCCAGCAGCTCGACTATGAACACTGAAGCTTTCTTT
.	TRBV7-2	TRBJ2-3	TRBD2	CASSPQRGGTDTQYF	TGTGCCAGCAGCCCCCAGCGGGGGGGCACAGATACGCAGTATTTT
.	TRBV6-5	TRBJ1-4	.	CASSYNGFATNEKLFF	TGTGCCAGCAGCTACAACGGGTTTGCAACTAATGAAAAACTGTTTTTT
.	TRBV7-9	TRBJ1-5	TRBD1	CASSPGQGINQPQHF	TGTGCCAGCAGCCCCGGACAGGGGATCAATCAGCCCCAGCATTTT
.	TRBV5-1	TRBJ2-1	TRBD2	CASSSPGSGDFGNEQFF	TGCGCCAGCAGCTCTCCGGGAAGCGGGGATTTCGGGAATGAGCAGTTCTTC